Sequencing of this TCR beta chain was carried out in a study of cytomegalovirus exposure and HLA in healthy donors. The study, taken as a whole, reports: Apparent HLA restriction characterized most CMV-associated TCR beta chains in a later analysis. In a later analysis, TCR beta V- and J-gene trimming showed a link to a missense DCLRE1C variant. Sequencing depth roughly uniform across donors was assumed in presence/absence analyses. HLA-A and HLA-B allele assignments for most subjects were reportedly predicted accurately using TCR beta sequences.

Vbeta (60) and Jbeta (13) primers were used in the PCR. Clones were read by immunoSEQ multiplex PCR, and TCRdb kept only the in-frame ones, dropping some. The table includes over 200,000 clones, 82% detected once. Comments on this clone: Its specificity is unknown.

Germline-derived CDR1 and CDR2 are SGHKS and YYEKEE (reference sequence). CDR3 length: 13 amino acids. With V trimmed by 2 bases and J by 2 bases, 0 bases remained unmatched. The TCR sequence derives from a woman aged 40 to 50 in good health and CMV-seropositive. Sequenced input: PBMCs. The J gene is TRBJ1-2, the V gene TRBV5-5; TRBD1 aligns across 7 bases. CDR3 loop: CASSLQGNYGYTF. CDR3 coding DNA: TGTGCCAGCAGCTTACAGGGGAACTATGGCTACACCTTC. Filled out from reference TRBV5-5 and TRBJ1-2, the complete variable domain reads DAGVTQSPTHLIKTRGQQVTLRCSPISGHKSVSWYQQVLGQGPQFIFQYYEKEERGRGNFPDRFSARQFPNYSSELNVNALLLGDSALYLCASSLQGNYGYTFGSGTRLTVV.